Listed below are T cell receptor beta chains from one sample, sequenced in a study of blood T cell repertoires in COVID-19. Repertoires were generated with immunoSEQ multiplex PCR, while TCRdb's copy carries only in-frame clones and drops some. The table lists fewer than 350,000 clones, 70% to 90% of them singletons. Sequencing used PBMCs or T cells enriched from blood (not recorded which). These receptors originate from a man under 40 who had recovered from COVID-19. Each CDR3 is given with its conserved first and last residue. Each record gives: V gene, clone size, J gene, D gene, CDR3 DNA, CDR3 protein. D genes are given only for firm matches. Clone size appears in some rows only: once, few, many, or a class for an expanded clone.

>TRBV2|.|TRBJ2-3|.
TGTGCCAGCAGCCTTTCAGGGCCAGATACGCAGTATTTT
CASSLSGPDTQYF
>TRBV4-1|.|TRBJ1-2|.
TGCGCCAGCAGCCAAGCGATGGTTAACGTGCTCGGTGGCTACACCTTC
CASSQAMVNVLGGYTF
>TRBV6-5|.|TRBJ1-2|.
TGTGCCAGCAGCCAGATACCCATTTATGGCTACACCTTC
CASSQIPIYGYTF
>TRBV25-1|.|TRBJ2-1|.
TGTGCCAGCACGGACGCTGGGCAGGGTATATACAATGAGCAGTTCTTC
CASTDAGQGIYNEQFF
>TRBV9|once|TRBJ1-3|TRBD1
TGTGCCAGCAGCCTCCAGGGGGCAGGAACTGGAAACACCATATATTTT
CASSLQGAGTGNTIYF
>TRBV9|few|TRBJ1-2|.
TGTGCCAGCAGCTCACGGACAGCTAACTATGGCTACACCTTC
CASSSRTANYGYTF
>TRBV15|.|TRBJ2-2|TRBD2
TGTGCCACCAGGCCGACTAGCGGGGGGGTTGCCGGGGAGCTGTTTTTT
CATRPTSGGVAGELFF
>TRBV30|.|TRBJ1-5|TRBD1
TGTGCCTGGGACGGAGGGGGCGGCCAGCCCCAGCATTTT
CAWDGGGGQPQHF
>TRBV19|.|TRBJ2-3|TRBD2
TGTGCCAGTAGCAAGGGGGGACTAGCGGTCTCTAGCACAGATACGCAGTATTTT
CASSKGGLAVSSTDTQYF
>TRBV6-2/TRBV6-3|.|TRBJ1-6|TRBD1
TGTGCCAGCAGCCTTCGGACAGGAGGCAATTCACCCCTCCACTTT
CASSLRTGGNSPLHF
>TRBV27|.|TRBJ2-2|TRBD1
TGTGCCAGCAGTGGACAGGGTAGTAACACCGGGGAGCTGTTTTTT
CASSGQGSNTGELFF
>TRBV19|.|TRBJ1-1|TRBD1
TGTGCCAGTAGGGGTTGGACAGGGAACTACAACACTGAAGCTTTCTTT
CASRGWTGNYNTEAFF
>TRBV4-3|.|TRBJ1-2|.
TGCGCCAGCAGCCTGGGGGGTCCGGAAGTGGATGGCTACACCTTC
CASSLGGPEVDGYTF
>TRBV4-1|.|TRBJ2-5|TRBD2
TGCGCCAGCAGCCAGATCAGCGGGGAAGAGACCCAGTACTTC
CASSQISGEETQYF
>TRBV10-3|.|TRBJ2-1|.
TGTGCCATCAGTGACAGGGGAGACAATGAGCAGTTCTTC
CAISDRGDNEQFF
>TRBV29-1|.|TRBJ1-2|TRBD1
TGCAGCGCCCAAATGACAGGGAGAGGCTACACCTTC
CSAQMTGRGYTF
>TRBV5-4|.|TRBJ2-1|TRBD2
TGTGCCAGCAGCGGACCCGGGACTAGCGATCTTGAGCAGTTCTTC
CASSGPGTSDLEQFF
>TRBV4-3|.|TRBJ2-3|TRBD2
TGCGCCAGCAGCCCCAAGTTTAGCGGGGGGGCAGATACGCAGTATTTT
CASSPKFSGGADTQYF
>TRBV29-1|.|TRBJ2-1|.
TGCAGCGTCGCGGCGGGCTGGGGAATGAGTGGTGAGCAGTTCTTC
CSVAAGWGMSGEQFF
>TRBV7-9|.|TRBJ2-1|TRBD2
TGTGCCAGCAGCTCCAACAAGGGAGGGGAGCAGTTCTTC
CASSSNKGGEQFF
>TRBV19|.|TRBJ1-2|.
TGTGCCAGTAGTCTCGACGGGATTATTAACTATGGCTACACCTTC
CASSLDGIINYGYTF
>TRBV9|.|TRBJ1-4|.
TGTGCCAGCAGCGTAGAGTGGGGGGACGGTGAAAAACTGTTTTTT
CASSVEWGDGEKLFF
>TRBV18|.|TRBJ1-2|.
TGTGCCAGCTCACAACAGGGACCGCAAGCTAACTATGGCTACACCTTC
CASSQQGPQANYGYTF
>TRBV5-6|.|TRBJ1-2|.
TGTGCCAGCACAACCCCGACCCTAACAGGGAGTTATACCTTC
CASTTPTLTGSYTF
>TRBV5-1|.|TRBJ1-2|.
TGCGCCAGCAGCGAAACGACACTTGGCTATGGCTACACCTTC
CASSETTLGYGYTF
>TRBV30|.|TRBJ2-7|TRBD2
TGTGCCTGGAGTGTTTATACCCGGGGGGAATACGAGCAGTACTTC
CAWSVYTRGEYEQYF
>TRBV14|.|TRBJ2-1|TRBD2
TGTGCCAGCAGCTCACTAGCGGGGGGGCGGAATGAGCAGTTCTTC
CASSSLAGGRNEQFF
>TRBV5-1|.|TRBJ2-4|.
TGCGCCAGCAGCTCGGTGGGGGGATGGGGCCAAAACATTCAGTACTTC
CASSSVGGWGQNIQYF
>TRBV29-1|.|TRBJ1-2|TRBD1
TGCAGCGTCGTGACAGGGTCTTTCGGTGGCTACACCTTC
CSVVTGSFGGYTF
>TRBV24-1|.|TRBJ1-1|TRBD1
TGTGCCACCAGTGACTCCGGGACAGGGGGCACTGAAGCTTTCTTT
CATSDSGTGGTEAFF
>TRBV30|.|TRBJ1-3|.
TGTGCCTGGAGCCACCTTTCGCTAGTCTCTGGAAACACCATATATTTT
CAWSHLSLVSGNTIYF
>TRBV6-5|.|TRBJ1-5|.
TGTGCCAGCAGTTACTCAGGGGAAGGCAATCAGCCCCAGCATTTT
CASSYSGEGNQPQHF
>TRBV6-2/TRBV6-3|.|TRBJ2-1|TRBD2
TGTGCCAGCAGTTATTCCCTCTATGTGGGGGGGAATGAGCAGTTCTTC
CASSYSLYVGGNEQFF
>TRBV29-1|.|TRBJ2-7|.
TGCAGCGTGAGAGGCGGGTCCACCTACGAGCAGTACTTC
CSVRGGSTYEQYF
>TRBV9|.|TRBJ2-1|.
TGTGCCAGCAGCGCTCTAGCGCCAACAACCTACAATGAGCAGTTCTTC
CASSALAPTTYNEQFF